This paragraph covers one TCR beta chain sequence. It lacks a known antigen. Per-nucleotide qualities are absent, and no much larger clonotype sits a single base away. Receptor libraries were prepared by PCR. Sequencer: Illumina HiSeq 2500. To reduce PCR and sequencing biases, unique molecular identifiers were built into the TCR beta cDNA libraries. Per 1 to 10 million input T cells, some 500,000 cDNA molecules were obtained, such that each molecule approximated one T cell. The same protocol used for the earlier healthy control dataset was applied to prepare and sequence the patient libraries. Samples belonging to the same batch were prepared together, multiplexed and sequenced on a shared HiSeq lane. Per the source publication's procedure: MIGEC handled the raw barcoded reads, throwing out single-read molecular identifier groups before consensus assembly and CDR3 extraction. VDJtools was used for post-analysis of the clonotype tables, and diversity was normalized by down-sampling every dataset to the size of the smallest sample. Repertoire overlap clustering matched CDR3 amino acid but not nucleotide sequences to correct batch-related cross-sample contamination. The raw public reads went through TCRdb reprocessing: fastp at Q25, MiXCR clone calling, in-frame beta chains kept. Each entry is one CDR3 protein sequence, shown with its most common DNA and genes. TCRdb's processing, not the authors' own work, is the source of the V and J calls. In this sample the table shows roughly 160,000 distinct CDR3 sequences, around 36% of which occur a single time. The ten biggest clones cover about 26% of the sample.

The data are from a study of post-analysis software for immune sequencing data (dated by TCRdb to the mid-2010s). For the study in its entirety: Disease courses on record covered relapsing-remitting, secondary progressive and progressive-relapsing multiple sclerosis, though some patients had no subtype annotation. The multiple sclerosis patient repertoires were compared with about a dozen previously published healthy control repertoires from donors aged about 6 to 26 years. A subset of samples was prepared in parallel using single-end sample barcoding, then pooled and co-amplified after Illumina adapter ligation.

The study at large found these results: The multiple sclerosis patient group was slightly younger than the control group. When samples were clustered directly using the F measure, samples prepared in the same batch co-clustered strongly, which prompted a batch-effect correction. Multiple sclerosis patients had significantly lower normalized Chao1 diversity than controls, a result that suggests substantial peripheral T-cell clonal expansion. Patients showed significantly higher frequencies than controls for roughly five TRBV segments, among them TRBV5-6, TRBV5-1 and TRBV20-1.

Per the germline V gene, SGHTA is the CDR1 and FQGTGA is the CDR2. Cut back by 0 bases and 8 bases, the V and J ends lie 5 bases apart. Measured from the cysteine to the phenylalanine, the CDR3 is 12 residues long. The read is trimmed to its CDR3 DNA, 36 bases read in frame from base 1. Interpreted using the paper, the time point label stands for: second blood draw from one MS patient after hematopoietic stem cell transplantation. TCR beta repertoires were profiled from peripheral blood of approximately 13 young patients with multiple sclerosis to demonstrate the VDJtools post-analysis software. The patients with multiple sclerosis were children and adolescents between roughly 6 and 17 years of age.

Recombination connected TRBV7-3 to TRBJ2-1; the best D guess is TRBD2, with 5 bases matching. The TCR was taken from a girl under 18 with multiple sclerosis. Donor details come from another sample of the same person, matched by shared clones. The material was blood, obtained after autologous hematopoietic stem cell transplantation. CDR3 loop: CASSLTADEQFF. The DNA is TGTGCCAGCAGCTTAACAGCGGATGAGCAGTTCTTC.